This T cell receptor (beta chain) was captured in a study of blood T cell repertoires in COVID-19. The wider study: Specimens from acute and convalescent COVID-19 originated in the United States, Italy and Spain. In each case, the material was cDNA or gDNA derived from T cells, B-cell-depleted T cells, or PBMCs.

This clone showed up just a few times. Authors' processing steps: Reference gene primer amplification yielded estimated nucleated cell counts. This table comes from immunoSEQ multiplex PCR, and its TCRdb copy is limited to in-frame clones, with some not included. The V and J calls and clone size come from that table; D and trimming were worked out from the DNA. The sample has around 65,000 clones, roughly 80% seen once. The CDR3 covers 16 residues. Trimming pared 4 bases from V and 0 bases from J, leaving 15 bases between. Germline assignment: CDR1 LGHDT and CDR2 YNNKEL (reference sequence). Material: peripheral blood. This rearrangement joins TRBV3-1 (or the pseudogene TRBV3-2) to TRBJ1-1, with D possibly matching TRBD1 (5 bases). The TCR was taken from a man between 60 and 75 years old with acute or convalescent COVID-19. The CDR3 nucleotides read TGTGCCAGCAGCCTAACTTCGACAGTCATGAACACTGAAGCTTTCTTT. It specifies CASSLTSTVMNTEAFF.